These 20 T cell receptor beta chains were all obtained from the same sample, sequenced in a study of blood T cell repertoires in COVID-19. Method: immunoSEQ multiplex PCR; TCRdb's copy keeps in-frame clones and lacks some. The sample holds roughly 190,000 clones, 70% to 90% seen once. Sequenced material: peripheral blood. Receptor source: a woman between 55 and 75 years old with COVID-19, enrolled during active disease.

CDR3 nucleotide sequence: TGCGCCAGCAGCCCTTCCGGGAGCTCCTACGAGCAGTACTTC. Amino acids: CASSPSGSSYEQYF. The V and J genes are TRBV4-1 and TRBJ2-7, with D possibly being TRBD2 (6 bases). Looked up from germline, CDR1 is MGHRA and CDR2 is YSYEKL. The CDR3 runs 14 residues. The V end was cut by 4 bases, the J end by 0 bases, with 10 bases between.

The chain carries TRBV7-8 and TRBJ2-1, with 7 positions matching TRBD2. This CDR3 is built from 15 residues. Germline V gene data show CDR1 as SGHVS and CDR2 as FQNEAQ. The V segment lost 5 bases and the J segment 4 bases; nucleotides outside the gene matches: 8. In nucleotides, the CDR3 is TGTGCCAGCAGCCCTCCTAGCGGTCAATACAATGAGCAGTTCTTC. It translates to CASSPPSGQYNEQFF.

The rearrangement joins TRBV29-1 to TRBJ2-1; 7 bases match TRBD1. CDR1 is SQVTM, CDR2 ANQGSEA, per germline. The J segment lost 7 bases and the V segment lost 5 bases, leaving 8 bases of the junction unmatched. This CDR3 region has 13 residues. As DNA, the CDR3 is TGCAGCGTTACCCCGGGACAGAGGAATGAGCAGTTCTTC. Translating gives CSVTPGQRNEQFF.

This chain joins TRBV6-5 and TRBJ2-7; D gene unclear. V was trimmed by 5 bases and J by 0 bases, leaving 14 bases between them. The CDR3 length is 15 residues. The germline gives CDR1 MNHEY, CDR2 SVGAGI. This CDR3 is CASSLGPISSYEQYF. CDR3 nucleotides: TGTGCCAGCAGTCTAGGCCCCATCAGCTCCTACGAGCAGTACTTC.

The chain's CDR3 is CASSPQAEKLFF. In nucleotides, the CDR3 is TGTGCCAGCAGCCCCCAGGCTGAAAAACTGTTTTTT. The chain carries TRBV7-9 and TRBJ1-4; D gene uncertain. V lost 5 bases, J lost 7 bases, and 8 bases lay in between. This CDR3 region has 12 residues. Germline assignment: CDR1 SEHNR and CDR2 FQNEAQ (reference sequence).

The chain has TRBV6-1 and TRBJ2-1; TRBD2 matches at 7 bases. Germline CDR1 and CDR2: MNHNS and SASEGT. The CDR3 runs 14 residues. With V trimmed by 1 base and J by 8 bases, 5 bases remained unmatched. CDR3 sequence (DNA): TGTGCCAGCAGTGAAGTGTGGACTAGAGATGAGCAGTTCTTC. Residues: CASSEVWTRDEQFF.

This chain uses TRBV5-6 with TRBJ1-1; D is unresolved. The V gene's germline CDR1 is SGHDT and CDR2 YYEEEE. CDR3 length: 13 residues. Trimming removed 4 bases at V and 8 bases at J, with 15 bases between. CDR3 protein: CASSRVGVTEAFF. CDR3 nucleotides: TGTGCCAGCAGCAGGGTCGGGGTCACGGAAGCTTTCTTT.

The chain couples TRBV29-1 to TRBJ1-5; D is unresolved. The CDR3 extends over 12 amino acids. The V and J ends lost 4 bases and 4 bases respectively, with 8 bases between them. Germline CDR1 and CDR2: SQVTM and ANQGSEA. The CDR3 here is CSVVEGNQPQHF. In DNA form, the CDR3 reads TGCAGCGTTGTGGAGGGAAATCAGCCCCAGCATTTT.

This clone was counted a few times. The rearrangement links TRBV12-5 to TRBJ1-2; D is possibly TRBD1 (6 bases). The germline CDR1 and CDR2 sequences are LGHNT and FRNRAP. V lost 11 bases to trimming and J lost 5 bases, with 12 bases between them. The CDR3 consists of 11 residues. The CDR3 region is CALPGAYGYTF. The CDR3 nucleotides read TGTGCTCTCCCAGGGGCTTATGGCTACACCTTC.

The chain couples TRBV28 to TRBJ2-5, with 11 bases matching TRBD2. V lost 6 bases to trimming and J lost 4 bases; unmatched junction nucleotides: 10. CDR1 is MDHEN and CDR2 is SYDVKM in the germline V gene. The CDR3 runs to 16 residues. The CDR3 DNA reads TGTGCCAGCAGCCCCTTTACTAGCGGGAGTGGAGAGACCCAGTACTTC. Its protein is CASSPFTSGSGETQYF.

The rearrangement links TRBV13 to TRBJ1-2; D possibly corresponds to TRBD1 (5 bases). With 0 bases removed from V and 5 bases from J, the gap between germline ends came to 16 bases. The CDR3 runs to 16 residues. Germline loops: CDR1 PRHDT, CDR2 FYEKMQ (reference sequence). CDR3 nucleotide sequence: TGTGCCAGCAGCTTAGGGTTTGACAGTCGGAGTTATGGCTACACCTTC. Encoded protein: CASSLGFDSRSYGYTF.

The CDR3 sequence is CASSWTSGDLSYEQYF. The CDR3, as DNA: TGTGCCAGCAGTTGGACTAGCGGGGACCTCTCCTACGAGCAGTACTTC. J is TRBJ2-7 and V is TRBV6-2 or TRBV6-3; TRBD2 matches 12 bases. This CDR3 has 16 residues. CDR1 is MNHEY, CDR2 SVGEGT, per germline. The trim removed 4 bases at V and 0 bases at J, leaving 4 bases unmatched.

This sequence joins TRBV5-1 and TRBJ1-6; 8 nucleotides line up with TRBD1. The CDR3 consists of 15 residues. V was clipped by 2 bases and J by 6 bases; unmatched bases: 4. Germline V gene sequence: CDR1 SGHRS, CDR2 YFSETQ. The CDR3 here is CASSLEQGVNSPLHF. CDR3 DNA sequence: TGCGCCAGCAGCTTAGAACAGGGGGTTAATTCACCCCTCCACTTT.

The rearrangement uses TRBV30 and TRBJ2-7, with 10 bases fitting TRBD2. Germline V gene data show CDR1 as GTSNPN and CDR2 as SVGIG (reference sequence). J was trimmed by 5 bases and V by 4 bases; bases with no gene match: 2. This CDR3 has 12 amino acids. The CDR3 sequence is CAWTSGRNEQYF. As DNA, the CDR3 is TGTGCCTGGACTAGCGGGAGAAACGAGCAGTACTTC.

The CDR3 protein is CASSLTGTREETQYF. The CDR3 coding sequence is TGCGCCAGCAGCCTGACGGGGACCCGGGAGGAGACCCAGTACTTC. The V call is TRBV5-1, the J call TRBJ2-5; maybe TRBD2 (6 bases). Trimming removed 4 bases at V and 5 bases at J, with 18 bases between. Germline V gene sequence: CDR1 SGHRS, CDR2 YFSETQ. The CDR3 length is 15 residues. The whole variable domain, filled in from reference TRBV5-1 and TRBJ2-5, reads KAGVTQTPRYLIKTRGQQVTLSCSPISGHRSVSWYQQTPGQGLQFLFEYFSETQRNKGNFPGRFSGRQFSNSRSEMNVSTLELGDSALYLCASSLTGTREETQYFGPGTRLLVL.

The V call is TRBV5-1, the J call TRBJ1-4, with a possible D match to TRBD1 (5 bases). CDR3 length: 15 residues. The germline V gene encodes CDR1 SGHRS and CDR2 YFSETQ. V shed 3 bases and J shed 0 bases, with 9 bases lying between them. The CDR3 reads CASSSTVPTNEKLFF. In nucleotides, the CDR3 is TGCGCCAGCAGCTCGACAGTCCCAACTAATGAAAAACTGTTTTTT.

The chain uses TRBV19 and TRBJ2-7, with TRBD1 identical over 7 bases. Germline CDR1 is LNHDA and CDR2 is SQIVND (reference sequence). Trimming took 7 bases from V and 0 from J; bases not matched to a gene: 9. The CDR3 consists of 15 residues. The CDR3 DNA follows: TGTGCCAGTAAGGGCCGAGGGGGCTCCTCCTACGAGCAGTACTTC. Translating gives CASKGRGGSSYEQYF.

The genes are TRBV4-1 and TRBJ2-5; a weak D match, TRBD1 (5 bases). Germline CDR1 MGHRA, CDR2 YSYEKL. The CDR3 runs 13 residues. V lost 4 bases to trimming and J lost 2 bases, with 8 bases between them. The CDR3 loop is CASSLTEQETQYF. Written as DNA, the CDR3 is TGCGCCAGCAGCCTGACAGAGCAAGAGACCCAGTACTTC.

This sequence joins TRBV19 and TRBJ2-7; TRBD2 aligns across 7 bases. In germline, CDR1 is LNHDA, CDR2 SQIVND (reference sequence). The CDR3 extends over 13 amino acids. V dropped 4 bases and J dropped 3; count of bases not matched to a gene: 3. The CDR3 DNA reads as TGTGCCAGTAGTAACTCGGGAGGCTACGAGCAGTACTTC. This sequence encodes CASSNSGGYEQYF.

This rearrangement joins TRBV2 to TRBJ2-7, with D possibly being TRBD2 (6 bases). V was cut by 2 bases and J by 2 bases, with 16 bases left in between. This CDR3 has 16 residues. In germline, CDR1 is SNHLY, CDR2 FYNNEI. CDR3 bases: TGTGCCAGCAGTGAATTAGAGGCAGGCGGGGCCTACGAGCAGTACTTC. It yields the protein CASSELEAGGAYEQYF.